This TCR beta chain was sequenced during a study of blood T cell repertoires in COVID-19 (TCRdb year 2020). Regarding the complete study: The collaborator samples originated in the United States, Italy and Spain and spanned the acute and convalescent phases of COVID-19. The sample metadata nearly always contained a de-identified subject ID, COVID-19 status, age in years and sex. The samples were drawn from two sources: the first 160 participants of the ongoing ImmuneRACE study, and 1,000 to 1,500 subjects contributed by 6 global collaborators. The repertoires were released in a freely available public database meant as a resource for research on the immune response to SARS-CoV-2. HLA class I and class II types, where available, came from metadata supplied by the sample provider rather than from assay-based typing. The material from the prospective study consisted of cDNA or gDNA derived from T cells, B-cell-depleted T cells, or PBMCs. Deeply sampled blood TCRbeta repertoires from subjects exposed to, actively infected with, or recovered from COVID-19 were included in the dataset.

Sequences MNHEY (CDR1) and SMNVEV (CDR2) are obtained from the germline V gene (reference sequence). Deletion took 2 bases off V and 7 bases off J, with a span of 11 bases between the germline ends. There are 13 amino acids in the CDR3, from cysteine to phenylalanine inclusive. The retained sequence is limited to the CDR3, 39 bases, with the frame set at the first base. Here is what the overall study found, with its caveats: How much clinical and demographic metadata was included differed by source and by participant, and the metadata was provided uncurated.

TCRbeta CDR3 regions were amplified from genomic DNA using the immunoSEQ Assay, a bias-controlled multiplex PCR. The authors processed their data as follows. Nucleated cell counts per sample were estimated from amplification of reference gene primers within the assay. Sequence reads were collapsed and filtered to measure the absolute abundance of every unique TCRbeta CDR3 rearrangement. For each sample, productive Simpson clonality was calculated as the square root of Simpson's diversity index across productive rearrangements. Held by TCRdb, this immuneACCESS table contains in-frame sequences only and omits some clones. Under half of the omission traces to an unresolved V gene where checked; the cause of the rest is unknown. The V and J calls and clone size come from that table; D and trimming were worked out from the DNA. The sample yields some 220,000 clones; about 80% were counted once. Approximately 1.3% of the sample is in the top ten clones.

Participants in the prospective study were enrolled through a virtual design, were aged about 18 to 100 years, and lived in roughly 24 United States geographic areas. In the prospective study, cohorts were assigned on the basis of participant-reported clinical history obtained from a screening survey and a study questionnaire. In the prospective study, whole blood, serum and a nasopharyngeal or oropharyngeal swab were collected from each participant by mobile phlebotomists. Prospective study participants could optionally give additional blood draws and questionnaires over an approximately 2-month period. Before DNA extraction, blood samples from the prospective study were shipped at room temperature or frozen. In regard to this clone: Its antigen is unknown. The sample holds no much larger clone one base away, and base qualities are not on file.

This TCR was sampled from a middle-aged woman with acute COVID-19. The sample taken for sequencing was PBMCs or T cells enriched from blood (not recorded which). The chain is made from TRBV27 and TRBJ1-2; perhaps TRBD1 is the D gene, with 5 bases matching. The nucleotide sequence is TGTGCCAGCAGTTTAGGGCAGGGCATTGGCTACACCTTC. It specifies CASSLGQGIGYTF.